This is a list of T cell receptor beta chains from one sample in a study of T cell repertoires in cytomegalovirus infection. TCRdb analysed the reads with MiXCR anew, one entry per CDR3 protein. The sample contains about 920,000 distinct CDR3 sequences, more than 25% of which appear only once. These TCRs are of unknown antigen specificity. This specimen consisted of cultured CD8+ T cells from PBMCs, obtained from culture after CMV antigen stimulation. The receptors shown here come from a human donor in good health (CMV status not recorded). Some clones in this sample may be carry-over from other donors' samples. Each CDR3 is given with its conserved first and last residue. D genes are given only for firm matches. The listing skips clone size in some rows; elsewhere it reads once, few, many or a size class.

abundance	j_gene	v_gene	d_gene	CDR3nt	CDR3aa
few	TRBJ2-3	TRBV6-6	TRBD1	TGTGCCAGTGCAGGGGGCTCAACAGATACGCAGTATTTT	CASAGGSTDTQYF
.	TRBJ2-1	TRBV5-6	.	TGTGCCAGCAGCTTTGGAGGGGAAACCTACAATGAGCAGTTCTTC	CASSFGGETYNEQFF
.	TRBJ1-1	TRBV5-6	.	TGTGCCAGCAGCTACGGGCCGGGCATCTGGGCTTTCTTT	CASSYGPGIWAFF
.	TRBJ1-2	TRBV5-6	.	TGTGCCAGCAGCTTGGAGATGGGGGCTAACTATGGCTACACCTTC	CASSLEMGANYGYTF
many	TRBJ1-1	TRBV7-6	.	TGTGCCAGCAGCTTAGCCGGATCTGAAGCTTTCTTT	CASSLAGSEAFF
.	TRBJ1-3	TRBV2	.	TGTGCCAGCACATGGGGAGATCCGGGACTCAGCTCTGGAAACACCATATATTTT	CASTWGDPGLSSGNTIYF
few	TRBJ1-2	TRBV6-2/TRBV6-3	.	TGTGCCAGCAGTTATAACCCGGAATCGAGCTATGGCTACACCTTC	CASSYNPESSYGYTF
.	TRBJ2-3	TRBV7-6	.	TGTGCCAGCAGCTTACCAGGGGTACTTAGCACAGATACGCAGTATTTT	CASSLPGVLSTDTQYF
many	TRBJ2-7	TRBV7-8	.	TGTGCCAGCAGCTTAAGGGGGGGCCGGGTAGATGAGCAGTACTTC	CASSLRGGRVDEQYF
.	TRBJ2-5	TRBV4-3	.	TGCGCCAGCAGCCGGACCGGACAATTTTCAGAGACCCAGTACTTC	CASSRTGQFSETQYF
.	TRBJ1-1	TRBV7-9	.	TGTGCCAGCAGCTCGCTGGGGCCTGAAGCTTTCTTT	CASSSLGPEAFF
.	TRBJ2-1	TRBV12-3/TRBV12-4	.	TGTGCCAGCAGTTTGGTTGGTCTCCAGGGCGGTTTCAATGAGCAGTTCTTC	CASSLVGLQGGFNEQFF
few	TRBJ2-1	TRBV12-3/TRBV12-4	.	TGTGCCAGCAGCGAACCGGACGTCGGCGCCTACAATGAGCAGTTCTTC	CASSEPDVGAYNEQFF
.	TRBJ1-4	TRBV7-9	TRBD1	TGTGCCAGCAGCCGCTCGGGACAGGGCCCTGTCGGGGAAAAACTGTTTTTT	CASSRSGQGPVGEKLFF
.	TRBJ2-3	TRBV4-1	.	TGCGCCAGCAGCCAAGATAAGGCGTACAGGGGCACAGATACGCAGTATTTT	CASSQDKAYRGTDTQYF
once	TRBJ2-7	TRBV12-3/TRBV12-4	.	TGTGCCAGCAGTTTTGTCAATGTAGGCGAGCAGTACTTC	CASSFVNVGEQYF
few	TRBJ1-4	TRBV27	.	TGTGCCAGCAGTACGTACAGGGACCCGAATGAAAAACTGTTTTTT	CASSTYRDPNEKLFF
.	TRBJ2-1	TRBV5-1	TRBD2	TGCGCCAGCAGCCCCTCGTCAGCGGGGGGGCATGTCGGTGAGCAGTTCTTC	CASSPSSAGGHVGEQFF
.	TRBJ2-1	TRBV27	TRBD2	TGTGCCAGCAGTTTATGGGCTAGCGGGGGGCCCCAGTTCTTC	CASSLWASGGPQFF
many	TRBJ1-1	TRBV7-9	.	TGTGCCAGCAGTTCCGTTAACACTGAAGCTTTCTTT	CASSSVNTEAFF
few	TRBJ2-5	TRBV6-1	.	TGTGCCAGCAACGCCCAGACCCAGTACTTC	CASNAQTQYF
few	TRBJ2-1	TRBV6-5	.	TGTGCCAGCAGTTACTCTAATTCGGGCGAGTTCTTC	CASSYSNSGEFF
.	TRBJ1-2	TRBV7-9	TRBD1	TGTGCCAGCAGCTTACCCGGGACAGGGGAAACGACCTACACCTTC	CASSLPGTGETTYTF
many	TRBJ1-4	TRBV7-6	.	TGTGCCAGCAGCCTACAGGGCATGAAGACTAATGAAAAACTGTTTTTT	CASSLQGMKTNEKLFF
few	TRBJ1-2	TRBV27	TRBD1	TGTGCCAGCAGTTTAATGCAGGGGGAGGATAACTATGGCTACACCTTC	CASSLMQGEDNYGYTF
many	TRBJ2-5	TRBV7-6	.	TGTGCCAGCAGCTTAGCCCCGGCACAAGAGACCCAGTACTTC	CASSLAPAQETQYF
.	TRBJ2-7	TRBV12-3/TRBV12-4	.	TGTGCCAGCAGTTTAAAACCTCTGGGGGCCTACGAGCAGTACTTC	CASSLKPLGAYEQYF
few	TRBJ2-5	TRBV7-9	.	TGTGCCAGCAGCTTCAAGCAAACCCAGTACTTC	CASSFKQTQYF
.	TRBJ2-3	TRBV4-3	TRBD2	TGCGCCAGCAGCCCCCGACGGGGGGGCATTGGAGATACGCAGTATTTT	CASSPRRGGIGDTQYF
.	TRBJ1-4	TRBV13	.	TGTGCCAGCAGCTTAGGCCGAGGTACCGAAAAACTGTTTTTT	CASSLGRGTEKLFF
many	TRBJ1-1	TRBV7-2	.	TGTGCCAGCAGCTTAACCCCTAGAGGGTTAGACACTGAAGCTTTCTTT	CASSLTPRGLDTEAFF
few	TRBJ1-1	TRBV28	.	TGTGCCAGCAGTTTCTCGGCAATGAACACTGAAGCTTTCTTT	CASSFSAMNTEAFF
few	TRBJ2-1	TRBV6-2/TRBV6-3	TRBD2	TGTGCCAGCACCGAGACTAGCGGGGGGTTCTACAATGAGCAGTTCTTC	CASTETSGGFYNEQFF
.	TRBJ1-1	TRBV15	.	TGTGCCACCAGCAGACAGGGAACTGAAGCTTTCTTT	CATSRQGTEAFF
.	TRBJ1-1	TRBV4-1	TRBD1	TGCGCCAGCAGCCACGCCGGGACAGGGCTCGGGGAAGAAGCTTTCTTT	CASSHAGTGLGEEAFF
.	TRBJ2-3	TRBV9	.	TGTGCCAGCAGCGTAGTGGGGACGTTAGACCTCACAGATACGCAGTATTTT	CASSVVGTLDLTDTQYF
many	TRBJ2-3	TRBV7-2	TRBD2	TGTGCCAGCAGCTCCAGCGGGGGGGCCGCAGATACGCAGTATTTT	CASSSSGGAADTQYF
.	TRBJ1-3	TRBV9	.	TGTGCCAGCAGCGTTACGGGGGGACGAAACACCATATATTTT	CASSVTGGRNTIYF
.	TRBJ1-1	TRBV10-3	.	TGTGCCATCAGTCATGAATTGAACACTGAAGCTTTCTTT	CAISHELNTEAFF